Listed here are 20 T cell receptor beta chains from one sample, sequenced in a study of T cells after yellow fever vaccination. TCRdb itself ran the 5' RACE reads through MiXCR, one entry per CDR3 protein. Found here are a few hundred thousand distinct CDR3 sequences, roughly 9% of them singletons; the top ten hold over 3%. The sample consisted of CD4+ T cells sorted from PBMCs, taken 5 days after the yellow fever booster vaccination. The receptors originated from a man aged 18 to 29 who received the YFV17D yellow fever vaccine.

A few counts support this clonotype. This chain links TRBV5-4 with TRBJ2-1, with 7 nucleotides matching TRBD1. The CDR3 totals 15 residues. From germline, CDR1 is SGHNT and CDR2 YYREEE (reference sequence). The J segment lost 7 bases and the V segment lost 5 bases, leaving 12 bases of the junction unmatched. CDR3 in DNA: TGTGCCAGCAGTCCAGGGGGTTCGCGTGTAAATGAGCAGTTCTTC. Encoded protein: CASSPGGSRVNEQFF.

This clonotype was observed a handful of times. V gene TRBV4-3 combines with J gene TRBJ2-2, with D possibly being TRBD1 (6 bases). The CDR3 length is 14 residues. The germline V gene encodes CDR1 LGHNA and CDR2 YSLEER. Deletions cut 5 bases from V and 2 bases from J, with 9 bases between. The CDR3 protein is CASSSGQNTGELFF. The DNA of the CDR3 is TGCGCCAGCAGCTCGGGACAAAACACCGGGGAGCTGTTTTTT.

This clonotype was recorded many times. The chain combines TRBV19 with TRBJ2-4, with D maybe TRBD1 (5 bases). Trimming removed 0 bases from V and 7 bases from J, with 10 bases in between. This CDR3 contains 14 residues. Germline CDR1 and CDR2: LNHDA and SQIVND (reference sequence). The CDR3 spells CASSIEGELNIQYF. The DNA of the CDR3 is TGTGCCAGTAGTATAGAAGGGGAACTCAACATTCAGTACTTC.

This clonotype was detected ten times or more. The chain links TRBV11-2 to TRBJ1-6; no clear D. The CDR3 sequence is 14 residues long. The V end was cut by 3 bases, the J end by 7 bases, with 10 bases between. Germline V gene data show CDR1 as SGHAT and CDR2 as FQNNGV. CDR3 sequence reads: CASSFMIENSPLHF. The CDR3 DNA sequence: TGTGCCAGCAGCTTCATGATTGAGAATTCACCCCTCCACTTT.

J is TRBJ2-6 and V is TRBV19; D unclear. The CDR3 is 18 residues long. Trimming shortened V by 3 bases and J by 0 bases, and 15 bases separated the two germline ends. Germline CDR1 reads LNHDA; CDR2 reads SQIVND (reference sequence). CDR3 DNA: TGTGCCAGTAGTATCCAGCAGTATGGGGACTCTGGGGCCAACGTCCTGACTTTC. This encodes CASSIQQYGDSGANVLTF.

Ten or more counts support this clonotype. The gene calls are TRBV5-1 and TRBJ2-2, with D perhaps TRBD2 (5 bases). From germline, CDR1 is SGHRS and CDR2 YFSETQ. With 0 bases removed from V and 0 bases from J, the gap between germline ends came to 9 bases. This CDR3 has 16 amino acids. This chain's CDR3 is CASSLEVGANTGELFF. The CDR3 nucleotides read TGCGCCAGCAGCTTGGAGGTCGGGGCGAACACCGGGGAGCTGTTTTTT.

This clonotype was seen ten or more times. The chain joins TRBV2 to TRBJ2-4, with no clear D. The CDR3 is made up of 12 amino acids. Deletions cut 10 bases from V and 12 bases from J, with 19 bases between. CDR1 and CDR2 from the germline V gene are SNHLY and FYNNEI. In DNA form, the CDR3 reads TGTGCCATCGCTCTTACGGAGACAACTCAGTACTTC. This sequence encodes CAIALTETTQYF.

This clonotype was recorded a few times. The rearrangement links TRBV10-3 to TRBJ2-1, with D tentatively TRBD2 (6 bases). The CDR3 spans 16 residues. The V gene lost 0 bases and the J gene lost 0 bases, with 9 bases spanning the gap. CDR1 ENHRY and CDR2 SYGVKD come from the germline V gene. The CDR3 here is CAISESEGFSYNEQFF. CDR3 nucleotides: TGTGCCATCAGTGAGTCGGAGGGTTTCTCCTACAATGAGCAGTTCTTC.

The chain joins TRBV11-1 to TRBJ2-1; TRBD2 matches at 11 bases. The V gene end was trimmed by 0 bases and the J gene end by 4 bases; junction bases not matched to a gene: 5. This CDR3 comprises 17 residues. Germline CDR1 SGHAT, CDR2 FQDESV (reference sequence). The CDR3 DNA is TGTGCCAGCAGCTTAGCCGGAGGGACTAGCGGATACAATGAGCAGTTCTTC. Encoded protein: CASSLAGGTSGYNEQFF.

This clonotype has just a few counts. This rearrangement joins TRBV19 to TRBJ1-4, with D uncertain. The CDR3 covers 16 residues. The V end lost 5 bases, the J end lost 0 bases, and 13 bases lay between the germline ends. The germline CDR1 and CDR2 sequences are LNHDA and SQIVND (reference sequence). The CDR3 is CASSPRTPATNEKLFF. Written as DNA, the CDR3 is TGTGCCAGTAGTCCCCGGACGCCCGCAACTAATGAAAAACTGTTTTTT.

The table lists this clonotype with many counts. The genes are TRBV10-3 and TRBJ1-3, with a weak D call TRBD1 (5 bases). Between the trimmed V and J ends, which lost 2 bases and 1 base, there was a span of 12 bases. The CDR3 loop spans 16 amino acids. The germline V gene encodes CDR1 ENHRY and CDR2 SYGVKD. The CDR3 is CAISEAGGFSGNTIYF. The DNA for the CDR3 is TGTGCCATCAGTGAGGCCGGGGGTTTTTCTGGAAACACCATATATTTT.

This clonotype came up many times. V gene TRBV28 combines with J gene TRBJ1-6; no clear D gene. Trimming left V 3 bases short and J 9 bases short, with 12 bases between. Germline assignment: CDR1 MDHEN and CDR2 SYDVKM. The CDR3 runs 14 residues. In nucleotides, the CDR3 is TGTGCCAGCAGTTTGATAGGGCTCGGTTCACCCCTCCACTTT. Its protein is CASSLIGLGSPLHF.

To note about this clonotype: Possible read error: a much larger clone is one base away. The V and J genes are TRBV12-3 or TRBV12-4 and TRBJ2-3; unclear D gene. This CDR3 contains 12 residues. This CDR3 reads CASKAIADAQYF. The CDR3 nucleotides read TGTGCCAGCAAGGCTATCGCAGATGCGCAGTATTTT.

The V call is TRBV7-3, the J call TRBJ2-5; D is perhaps TRBD1 (5 bases). The CDR3 totals 13 residues. Germline V gene data show CDR1 as SGHTA and CDR2 as FQGTGA. Trimming removed 3 bases at V and 3 bases at J, with 8 bases between. This CDR3 is CASSFRAKETQYF. The CDR3 nucleotides read TGTGCCAGCAGCTTCAGGGCTAAAGAGACCCAGTACTTC.

This clonotype was observed a handful of times. This rearrangement joins TRBV19 to TRBJ1-6; D may be TRBD1 (6 bases). The V and J ends lost 10 bases and 7 bases respectively, with 14 bases between them. The CDR3 is 13 amino acids. The germline V gene encodes CDR1 LNHDA and CDR2 SQIVND (reference sequence). Here the CDR3 DNA reads TGTGCCACCGGGGACACGAGAAATTCACCCCTCCACTTT. It codes for CATGDTRNSPLHF.

The CDR3 sequence is CASSYSLEGHTEAFF. Here the CDR3 DNA reads TGTGCCAGCAGTTACTCCCTTGAGGGGCACACTGAAGCTTTCTTT. This rearrangement joins TRBV6-5 to TRBJ1-1; possibly TRBD1 for D (5 bases). This CDR3 has 15 residues. Trimming pared 0 bases from V and 3 bases from J, leaving 11 bases between. Germline loops: CDR1 MNHEY, CDR2 SVGAGI.

Many counts were recorded for this clonotype. This rearrangement joins TRBV4-3 to TRBJ2-1; D is uncertain. Germline assignment: CDR1 LGHNA and CDR2 YSLEER. This CDR3 comprises 14 residues. Trimming pared 1 base from V and 4 bases from J, leaving 8 bases between. This CDR3 reads CASSQVLWYNEQFF. In DNA, the CDR3 is TGCGCCAGCAGCCAAGTCCTCTGGTACAATGAGCAGTTCTTC.

In its sample, this clonotype was seen a few times. The chain joins TRBV20-1 to TRBJ1-1; the match to TRBD1 covers 9 bases. Germline V gene sequence: CDR1 DFQATT, CDR2 SNEGSKA (reference sequence). There are 15 residues in the CDR3. V trimming: 6 bases; J trimming: 7 bases; junction bases outside the gene matches: 15. The CDR3: CSATPSQGAYREAFF. The CDR3 coding sequence is TGCAGTGCCACGCCCTCACAGGGGGCTTATCGTGAAGCTTTCTTT.

J is TRBJ1-4 and V is TRBV7-2, with D perhaps TRBD1 (6 bases). The germline V gene has CDR1 SGHTA and CDR2 FQGNSA. With 1 base removed from V and 5 bases from J, the gap between germline ends came to 11 bases. The CDR3 runs 15 residues. The CDR3 loop reads CASSLGLDRNEKLFF. The DNA of the CDR3 is TGTGCCAGCAGCTTAGGGTTGGACAGAAATGAAAAACTGTTTTTT.

The chain employs TRBV27 and TRBJ2-1; TRBD2 agrees at 15 bases. V trimming: 9 bases; J trimming: 10 bases; junction bases outside the gene matches: 10. CDR3 length: 15 residues. Germline CDR1 is MNHEY and CDR2 is SMNVEV (reference sequence). The CDR3 loop reads CASERGLAGGGEQFF. In DNA, the CDR3 is TGTGCCAGTGAAAGGGGACTAGCGGGGGGTGGGGAGCAGTTCTTC.